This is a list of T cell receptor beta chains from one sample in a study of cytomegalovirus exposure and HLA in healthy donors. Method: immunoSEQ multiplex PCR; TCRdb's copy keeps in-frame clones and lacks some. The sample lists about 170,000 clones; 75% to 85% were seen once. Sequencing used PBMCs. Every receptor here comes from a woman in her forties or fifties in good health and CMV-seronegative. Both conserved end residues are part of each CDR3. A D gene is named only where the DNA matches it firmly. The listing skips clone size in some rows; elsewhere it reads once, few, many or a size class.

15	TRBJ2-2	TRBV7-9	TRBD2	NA	TGTTCCAGCAGCTTAGGCGGGAGTGGGGCCGGGGAGCTGTTTTTT	CSSSLGGSGAGELFF
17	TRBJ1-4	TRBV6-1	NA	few	TGTGCCAGCAGTGAAAGGGGGGGCCATGGGGTCGGGGAAAAACTGTTTTTT	CASSERGGHGVGEKLFF
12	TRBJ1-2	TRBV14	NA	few	TGTGCCAGCAGCCAAGTGGGGGGTAGCTACACCTTC	CASSQVGGSYTF
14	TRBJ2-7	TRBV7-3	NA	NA	TGTGCCAGCAGCTTACGCCGGGGGGCCGATGAGCAGTACTTC	CASSLRRGADEQYF
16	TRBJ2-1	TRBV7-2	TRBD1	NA	TGTGCCAGCAGATTGACGGGACAGGGAATAGTTAATGAGCAGTTCTTC	CASRLTGQGIVNEQFF
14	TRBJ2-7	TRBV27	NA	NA	TGTGCCAGCAGTGTGACAAGGAACTCCTACGAGCAGTACTTC	CASSVTRNSYEQYF
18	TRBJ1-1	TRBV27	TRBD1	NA	TGTGCCAGCATCCGAAGGGGATTGGACAGGGTTTTAGCTTCTGAAGCTTTCTTT	CASIRRGLDRVLASEAFF
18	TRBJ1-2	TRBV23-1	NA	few	TGCGCCAGCATCGTCAAGGGGCGAGTCTCTCCCTTACGCTATGGCTACACCTTC	CASIVKGRVSPLRYGYTF
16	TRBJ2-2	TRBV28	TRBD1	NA	TGTGCCAGCAGTCCCTGGACAGGGAGTAGGTCCGGGGAGCTGTTTTTT	CASSPWTGSRSGELFF
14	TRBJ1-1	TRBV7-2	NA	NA	TGTGCCAGCAGCTTACCGGGGAGTTTCGCTGAAGCTTTCTTT	CASSLPGSFAEAFF
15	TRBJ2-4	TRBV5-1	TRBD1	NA	TGCGCCAGCAGCCCCAGGGGGATAGCCAAAAACATTCAGTACTTC	CASSPRGIAKNIQYF
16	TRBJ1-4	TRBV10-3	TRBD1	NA	TGTGCCATCAGTGAGTCGAGGACAGGGGAAGATGAAAAACTGTTTTTT	CAISESRTGEDEKLFF
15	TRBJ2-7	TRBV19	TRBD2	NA	TGTGCCAGTAAGGAGCGGGAGGGACGATTATACGAGCAGTACTTC	CASKEREGRLYEQYF
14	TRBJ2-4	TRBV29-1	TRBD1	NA	TGCAGCGCCCGGGACCCAGGGGGCAAAAACATTCAGTACTTC	CSARDPGGKNIQYF
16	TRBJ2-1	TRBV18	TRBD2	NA	TGTGCCAGCTCACCCCCCGGAGCGGGAGGTGTCAATGAGCAGTTCTTC	CASSPPGAGGVNEQFF
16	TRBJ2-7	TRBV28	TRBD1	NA	TGTGCCAGCAGTTCCCCACGGGACAGGGGTAGCTACGAGCAGTACTTC	CASSSPRDRGSYEQYF
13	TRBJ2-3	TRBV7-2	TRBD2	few	TGTGCCACTGCGGGACTAGCGGGGGATACGCAGTATTTT	CATAGLAGDTQYF